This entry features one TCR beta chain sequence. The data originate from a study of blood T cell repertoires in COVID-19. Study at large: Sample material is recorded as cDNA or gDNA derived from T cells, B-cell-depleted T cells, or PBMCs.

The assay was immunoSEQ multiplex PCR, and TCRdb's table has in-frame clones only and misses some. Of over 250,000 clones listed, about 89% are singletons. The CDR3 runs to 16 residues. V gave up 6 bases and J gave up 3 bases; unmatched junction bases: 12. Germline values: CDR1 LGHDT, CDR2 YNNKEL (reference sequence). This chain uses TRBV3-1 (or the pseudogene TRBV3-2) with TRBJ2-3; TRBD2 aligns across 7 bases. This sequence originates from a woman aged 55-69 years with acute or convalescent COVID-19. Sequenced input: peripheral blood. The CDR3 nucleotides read TGTGCCAGCAGTCCAGCGGCGGGGGTAATAACAGATACGCAGTATTTT. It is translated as CASSPAAGVITDTQYF.